This T cell receptor (beta chain) came from a study of CD8 T cells in ankylosing spondylitis. The CDR3 consists of 15 residues. Trimming cost V 3 bases and J 5 bases; bases outside gene matches: 8. Preparation of TCR beta libraries was done by quantitative 5'-RACE with molecular barcodes. Using its own MiXCR run on the 5' RACE reads, TCRdb lists one record per CDR3 protein. The sample includes roughly 450,000 distinct CDR3 sequences, 25% to 30% of them seen just once. Study observations and caveats: Several highly homologous variants made up a TCR beta motif, and this motif appeared characteristic of ankylosing spondylitis blood.

A remark on this clonotype: Its antigen remains unknown.

Sequenced input: blood, either unsorted or a sorted T cell fraction (not recorded which). The rearrangement links TRBV12-3 or TRBV12-4 to TRBJ1-1, with 8 bases fitting TRBD1. The origin of this receptor is a male donor with ankylosing spondylitis. The CDR3 spells CASSFHRGDLTEAFF. CDR3 coding DNA: TGTGCCAGCAGTTTTCACAGGGGGGACCTAACTGAAGCTTTCTTT.